This section outlines one TCR beta chain sequence together with its context. As yet, its antigen is unknown. This sample stems from a study of shared clonotypes between healthy human individuals. Deletions cut 8 bases from V and 9 bases from J, with 14 bases between. Germline V gene lookup returns CDR1 SEHNR and CDR2 FQNEAQ (reference sequence). This CDR3 region has 12 residues. Overall study findings and caveats: There were few donors, and this limited the genetic and exposure-history diversity represented.

The assay was immunoSEQ multiplex PCR, and TCRdb's table has in-frame clones only and misses some. This sample has approximately 400,000 clones; about 96% occur once, and the top ten carry about 0.32%. The V call is TRBV7-9, the J call TRBJ1-5, with D unresolved. The sample taken for sequencing was memory CD8+ T cells sorted from blood. Subset reported: CD45RO+ cells pooled with CCR7-negative TemRA cells. This receptor was taken from a young man in good health. The DNA of the CDR3 is TGTGCCAGCGGCACTTCTTCAGGGCCCCAGCATTTT. Protein sequence: CASGTSSGPQHF.